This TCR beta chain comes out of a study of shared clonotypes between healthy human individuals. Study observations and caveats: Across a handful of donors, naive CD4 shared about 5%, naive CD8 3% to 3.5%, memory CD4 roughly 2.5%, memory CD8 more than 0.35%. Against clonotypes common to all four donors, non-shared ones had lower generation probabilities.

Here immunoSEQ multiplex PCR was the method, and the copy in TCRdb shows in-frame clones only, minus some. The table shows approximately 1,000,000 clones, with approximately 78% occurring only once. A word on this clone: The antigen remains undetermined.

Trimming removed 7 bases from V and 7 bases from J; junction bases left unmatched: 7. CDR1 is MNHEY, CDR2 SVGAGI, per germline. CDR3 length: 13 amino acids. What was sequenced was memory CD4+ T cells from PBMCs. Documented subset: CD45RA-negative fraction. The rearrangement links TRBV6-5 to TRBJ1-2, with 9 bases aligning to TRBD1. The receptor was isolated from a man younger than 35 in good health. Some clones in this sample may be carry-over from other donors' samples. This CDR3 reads CASTMTGGRGYTF. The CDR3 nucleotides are TGTGCCAGCACCATGACAGGGGGTCGTGGCTACACCTTC.